This TCR beta chain was identified in a study of blood T cell repertoires in COVID-19. Study-level information: Sites across the United States, Italy and Spain contributed samples from acute and convalescent COVID-19.

V shed 3 bases, J shed 5 bases, and the junction held 13 bases outside the gene matches. There are 17 residues in the CDR3. CDR1 and CDR2 from the germline V gene are SGDLS and YYNGEE. Using immunoSEQ multiplex PCR, the repertoire was profiled, and TCRdb retains in-frame clones only, with some absent. The sample lists some 49,000 clones, 81% occurring once. The sequence was collected from a woman aged 80 or older with COVID-19, enrolled during active disease. Sequencing used peripheral blood. The rearrangement uses TRBV9 and TRBJ2-3; 9 nucleotides align to TRBD1. The CDR3 bases are TGTGCCAGCAGCGACGACCCGGGGACAGGGTTCGGAGATACGCAGTATTTT. Its translation: CASSDDPGTGFGDTQYF.